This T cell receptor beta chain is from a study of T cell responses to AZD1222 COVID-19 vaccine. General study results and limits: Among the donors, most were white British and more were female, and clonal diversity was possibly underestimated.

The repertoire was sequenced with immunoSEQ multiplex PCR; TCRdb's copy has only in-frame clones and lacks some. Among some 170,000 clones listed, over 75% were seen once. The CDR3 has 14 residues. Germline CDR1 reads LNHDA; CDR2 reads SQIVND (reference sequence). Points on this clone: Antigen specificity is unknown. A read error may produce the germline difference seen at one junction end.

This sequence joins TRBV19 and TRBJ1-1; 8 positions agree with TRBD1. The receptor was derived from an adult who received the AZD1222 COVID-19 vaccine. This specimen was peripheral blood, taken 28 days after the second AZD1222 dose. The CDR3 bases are TGTGCCAGTAGTATAGACTACAGGGGGACTGGAGCTTTCTTT. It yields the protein CASSIDYRGTGAFF.